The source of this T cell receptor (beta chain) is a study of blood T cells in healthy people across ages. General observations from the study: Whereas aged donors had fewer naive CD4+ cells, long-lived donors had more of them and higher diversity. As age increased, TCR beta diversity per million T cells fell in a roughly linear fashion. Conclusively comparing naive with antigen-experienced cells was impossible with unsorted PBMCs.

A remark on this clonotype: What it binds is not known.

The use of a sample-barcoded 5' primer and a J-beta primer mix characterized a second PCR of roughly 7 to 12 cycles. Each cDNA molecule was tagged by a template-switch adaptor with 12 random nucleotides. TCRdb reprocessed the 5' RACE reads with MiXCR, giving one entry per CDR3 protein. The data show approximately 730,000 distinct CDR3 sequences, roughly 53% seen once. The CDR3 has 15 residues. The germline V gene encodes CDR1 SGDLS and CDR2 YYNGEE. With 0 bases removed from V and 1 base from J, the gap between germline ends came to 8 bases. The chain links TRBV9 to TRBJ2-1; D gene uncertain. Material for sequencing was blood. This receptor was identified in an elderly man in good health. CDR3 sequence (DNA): TGTGCCAGCAGCGTAGGGACGGAATCCTACAATGAGCAGTTCTTC. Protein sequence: CASSVGTESYNEQFF. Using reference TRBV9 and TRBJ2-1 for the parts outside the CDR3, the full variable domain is DSGVTQTPKHLITATGQRVTLRCSPRSGDLSVYWYQQSLDQGLQFLIQYYNGEERAKGNILERFSAQQFPDLHSELNLSSLELGDSALYFCASSVGTESYNEQFFGPGTRLTVL.